Given below is one T cell receptor beta chain in context. Its specificity is unknown. This record belongs to a study of cytomegalovirus exposure and HLA in healthy donors. Points from the study as a whole: By HLA locus, TCR association rates varied in a later analysis, with DRB1 showing the most and HLA-C the fewest. Published work reported that the classifier diagnosed cytomegalovirus status with high specificity and sensitivity. According to the study, 150 to 200 TCR beta chains were cytomegalovirus-associated. A prior analysis recorded that most TCR beta V segments were productive about 87% or about 30% of the time.

The PCR had 60 Vbeta and 13 Jbeta primers. The data were produced by immunoSEQ multiplex PCR, yet TCRdb's version contains in-frame clones alone and is incomplete. The repertoire includes 180,000 or so clones, about 9% of them detected once, and 1% to 1.5% sits in the top ten. This CDR3 comprises 18 residues. Germline-derived CDR1 and CDR2 are SGDLS and YYNGEE. V was clipped by 4 bases and J by 2 bases; unmatched bases: 10. This clonotype originated in a woman in her twenties or thirties in good health and CMV-seropositive. The sample was PBMCs. The J gene is TRBJ2-7, the V gene TRBV9, with 15 bases that match TRBD2. CDR3 sequence: CASSNPRTSGREPYEQYF. Here the CDR3 DNA reads TGTGCCAGCAGCAACCCCAGGACTAGCGGGAGGGAACCCTACGAGCAGTACTTC.